These 23 T cell receptor beta chains share one sample of origin, sequenced in a study of monozygotic twins with inflammatory bowel disease. Reprocessing the 5' RACE reads, TCRdb reports a single entry for every CDR3 protein and omits DNA. Here the sample table reports around 450,000 distinct CDR3 sequences. Source material: blood. All receptors derive from a human donor with ulcerative colitis or Crohn's disease, or a healthy co-twin of an affected twin (not recorded which).

The gene calls are TRBV7-2 and TRBJ2-7; TCRdb's assignment of TRBD2 cannot be checked, as there is no DNA. The CDR3 loop spans 16 amino acids. Looked up from germline, CDR1 is SGHTA and CDR2 is FQGNSA. The CDR3 here is CASSLGSGGPSYEQYF. The full variable domain, completed using reference TRBV7-2 and TRBJ2-7, is GAGVSQSPSNKVTEKGKDVELRCDPISGHTALYWYRQSLGQGLEFLIYFQGNSAPDKSGLPSDRFSAERTGGSVSTLTIQRTQQEDSAVYLCASSLGSGGPSYEQYFGPGTRLTVT.

The chain links TRBV7-2 to TRBJ1-2; TCRdb gives TRBD1 as the D gene, but with no DNA this cannot be confirmed. Germline V gives CDR1 SGHTA, CDR2 FQGNSA. The CDR3 is made up of 18 amino acids. The CDR3 here is CASSLASAGQGGSYGYTF.

The V and J genes are TRBV5-1 and TRBJ2-2. Per germline, CDR1 SGHRS and CDR2 YFSETQ. The CDR3 runs to 13 residues. CDR3: CASSLVPTGELFF.

V is TRBV5-4 and J is TRBJ2-2; the D call of TRBD1 rests on TCRdb alone, since no DNA is present to check it. In germline, CDR1 is SGHNT, CDR2 YYREEE (reference sequence). The CDR3 spans 15 residues. The CDR3 loop is CASSLAGTTVGELFF. The whole variable domain, remainder taken from reference TRBV5-4 and TRBJ2-2, is ETGVTQSPTHLIKTRGQQVTLRCSSQSGHNTVSWYQQALGQGPQFIFQYYREEENGRGNFPPRFSGLQFPNYSSELNVNALELDDSALYLCASSLAGTTVGELFFGEGSRLTVL.

J is TRBJ1-1 and V is TRBV28; no DNA is available, so the TRBD1 call from TCRdb remains unchecked. CDR1 and CDR2 (germline): MDHEN, SYDVKM. This CDR3 is built from 16 residues. The CDR3 loop reads CASSSPGQAMNTEAFF.

The chain carries TRBV18 and TRBJ2-1; the TCRdb D gene call, TRBD2, has no DNA to confirm it. Germline-derived CDR1 and CDR2 are KGHSH and LQKENI. The CDR3 runs 14 residues. This CDR3 is CASSPPTSGNEQFF.

V is TRBV7-2 and J is TRBJ2-7; TCRdb's D call of TRBD2 is untestable without DNA. CDR3 length: 15 amino acids. Germline lookup yields CDR1 SGHTA and CDR2 FQGNSA. The CDR3: CASSLAFGEHNEQYF.

This rearrangement joins TRBV5-1 to TRBJ1-1. The CDR3 sequence is 15 residues long. Looked up from germline, CDR1 is SGHRS and CDR2 is YFSETQ. The CDR3 here is CASSLDRVDDTEAFF.

The chain combines TRBV30 with TRBJ2-1; the D call of TRBD2 rests on TCRdb alone, since no DNA is present to check it. Germline assignment: CDR1 GTSNPN and CDR2 SVGIG (reference sequence). This CDR3 is built from 15 residues. The CDR3 is CAWSGTRILLDEQFF.

V usage is TRBV5-1 and J usage is TRBJ1-1. The CDR3 covers 13 residues. The germline V gene has CDR1 SGHRS and CDR2 YFSETQ. The CDR3 loop is CASSTVIDTEAFF.

This chain joins TRBV19 and TRBJ1-4; TCRdb calls TRBD1, which cannot be checked without DNA. The CDR3 sequence is 15 residues long. The germline CDR1 and CDR2 sequences are LNHDA and SQIVND (reference sequence). This chain's CDR3 is CAMRRTAATNEKLFF.

V and J are TRBV5-6 and TRBJ2-5; TCRdb returns TRBD1, unconfirmable since there is no DNA. The CDR3 totals 14 residues. CDR1 SGHDT and CDR2 YYEEEE come from the germline V gene. Here the CDR3 reads CAGKGTTYQETQYF. Using reference TRBV5-6 and TRBJ2-5 for the parts outside the CDR3, the full variable domain is DAGVTQSPTHLIKTRGQQVTLRCSPKSGHDTVSWYQQALGQGPQFIFQYYEEEERQRGNFPDRFSGHQFPNYSSELNVNALLLGDSALYLCAGKGTTYQETQYFGPGTRLLVL.

This chain's CDR3 is CASSQSGGGAGQPQHF. This chain uses TRBV3-1 with TRBJ1-5; the D call from TCRdb, TRBD1, cannot be confirmed without DNA. Germline V gives CDR1 LGHDT, CDR2 YNNKEL (reference sequence). The CDR3 covers 16 residues.

The chain is built from TRBV6-5 and TRBJ1-1. CDR3 length equals 14 residues. CDR1 is MNHEY, CDR2 SVGAGI, per germline. The CDR3 is CASSYSGPTTEAFF.

The chain's CDR3 is CSADRGNYGYTF. V usage is TRBV29-1 and J usage is TRBJ1-2; there is no DNA to check the TCRdb D call of TRBD1. The CDR3 consists of 12 residues. Germline CDR1 SQVTM, CDR2 ANQGSEA.

J is TRBJ2-3 and V is TRBV20-1. Germline lookup yields CDR1 DFQATT and CDR2 SNEGSKA (reference sequence). The CDR3 consists of 13 residues. The CDR3 loop reads CSARDQLSDTQYF.

V is TRBV5-1 and J is TRBJ2-3; the D gene TCRdb calls, TRBD2, cannot be checked with no DNA. The CDR3 has 16 amino acids. CDR1 SGHRS and CDR2 YFSETQ come from the germline V gene. CDR3: CASSIGLAGETDTQYF.

The chain uses TRBV5-1 and TRBJ1-6; TCRdb names TRBD1, which stays unverified in the absence of DNA. Germline V CDR1 and CDR2: SGHRS, YFSETQ. The CDR3 extends over 16 amino acids. The CDR3 loop reads CASSSADRGSNSPLHF.

The chain couples TRBV6-1 to TRBJ1-1; with no DNA, the TCRdb D assignment of TRBD1 cannot be verified. CDR3 size: 14 residues. Germline CDR1 reads MNHNS; CDR2 reads SASEGT. CDR3 sequence: CASTPTGGNTEAFF.

V gene TRBV20-1 combines with J gene TRBJ2-5; TCRdb's D gene call, TRBD2, goes unchecked for lack of DNA. CDR3 size: 15 residues. Germline V gives CDR1 DFQATT, CDR2 SNEGSKA (reference sequence). The CDR3 here is CSAPVTSGGAETQYF.

The V call is TRBV29-1, the J call TRBJ2-7; TCRdb outputs TRBD1, but without DNA this stays unchecked. Germline V gene sequence: CDR1 SQVTM, CDR2 ANQGSEA. CDR3 size: 13 residues. This CDR3 reads CSVSGQRMDEQYF.

The CDR3 is CASSLGLSSRDEQFF. The V gene is TRBV18, the J gene TRBJ2-1; lacking DNA, the TRBD1 call made by TCRdb goes unchecked. Germline CDR1 KGHSH, CDR2 LQKENI. The CDR3 extends over 15 amino acids. The full variable domain, its missing parts supplied by reference TRBV18 and TRBJ2-1, is NAGVMQNPRHLVRRRGQEARLRCSPMKGHSHVYWYRQLPEEGLKFMVYLQKENIIDESGMPKERFSAEFPKEGPSILRIQQVVRGDSAAYFCASSLGLSSRDEQFFGPGTRLTVL.

The chain combines TRBV7-2 with TRBJ1-4; the D gene TCRdb calls, TRBD1, cannot be checked with no DNA. Per germline, CDR1 SGHTA and CDR2 FQGNSA. CDR3 length: 14 residues. The CDR3 is CASSSSGVNEKLFF.